Listed here are 31 T cell receptor beta chains from one sample, sequenced in a study of vaccination and CD4 T cells after COVID-19. TCRdb independently ran MiXCR on the PCR reads; one entry per CDR3 protein. Of around 20,000 distinct CDR3 sequences listed, more than 45% are singletons. Sample: CD4+ T cells from blood, taken before SARS-CoV-2 vaccination. The receptors were gathered from a human donor who had recovered from COVID-19.

V gene TRBV20-1 combines with J gene TRBJ2-2, with 11 bases identical to TRBD2. There are 15 residues in the CDR3. Germline CDR1 and CDR2: DFQATT and SNEGSKA (reference sequence). V trimming: 6 bases; J trimming: 4 bases; junction bases outside the gene matches: 7. CDR3 DNA sequence: TGCAGTGCCTACGGGACTAGCGGTTTCACCGGGGAGCTGTTTTTT. This encodes CSAYGTSGFTGELFF.

CDR3 residues: CASSYNDRGDYEQYF. The DNA for the CDR3 is TGTGCCAGCAGTTACAACGACAGGGGAGACTACGAGCAGTACTTC. The chain couples TRBV6-5 to TRBJ2-7; 8 bases align to TRBD1. V lost 2 bases, J lost 3 bases, and 6 bases stayed unmatched. There are 15 residues in the CDR3. Germline V gene sequence: CDR1 MNHEY, CDR2 SVGAGI.

This clonotype occurred a few times. This chain uses TRBV6-5 with TRBJ1-1, with D perhaps TRBD1 (6 bases). The V end lost 2 bases, the J end lost 0 bases, and 10 bases lay between the germline ends. This CDR3 contains 15 residues. Germline loops: CDR1 MNHEY, CDR2 SVGAGI. CDR3 protein: CASSYGHRVNTEAFF. The DNA of the CDR3 is TGTGCCAGCAGTTACGGGCACAGGGTGAACACTGAAGCTTTCTTT.

This rearrangement joins TRBV6-2 or TRBV6-3 to TRBJ2-5; 7 bases map to TRBD2. The germline gives CDR1 MNHEY, CDR2 SVGEGT. With V trimmed by 5 bases and J by 3 bases, 12 bases remained unmatched. This CDR3 region has 16 residues. In nucleotides, the CDR3 is TGTGCCAGCAGTGGGGGGACTTGGGAGGGGAAAGAGACCCAGTACTTC. Protein sequence: CASSGGTWEGKETQYF.

The V call is TRBV7-9, the J call TRBJ2-3; 10 nucleotides agree with TRBD2. The CDR3 has 19 amino acids. Germline CDR1 and CDR2: SEHNR and FQNEAQ (reference sequence). The J segment lost 11 bases and the V segment lost 1 base, leaving 21 bases of the junction unmatched. The CDR3 loop reads CASSLESSGGRFLREGQYF. The CDR3 DNA reads as TGTGCCAGCAGCTTAGAGTCTAGCGGGGGCCGTTTTCTACGGGAGGGGCAGTATTTT. Complete variable domain (other parts from reference TRBV7-9 and TRBJ2-3): DTGVSQNPRHKITKRGQNVTFRCDPISEHNRLYWYRQTLGQGPEFLTYFQNEAQLEKSRLLSDRFSAERPKGSFSTLEIQRTEQGDSAMYLCASSLESSGGRFLREGQYFGPGTRLTVL.

The rearrangement joins TRBV7-8 to TRBJ1-6; D is possibly TRBD1 (5 bases). This CDR3 has 13 residues. V lost 2 bases and J 10 bases, leaving 9 bases between the germline ends. Germline V lookup: CDR1 SGHVS, CDR2 FQNEAQ. CDR3 DNA: TGTGCCAGCAGCTTACCGGGACGCTCACCCCTCCACTTT. It yields the protein CASSLPGRSPLHF.

The J gene is TRBJ2-2, the V gene TRBV7-8, with unresolved D. Germline assignment: CDR1 SGHVS and CDR2 FQNEAQ. CDR3 length equals 17 residues. V was pared by 4 bases and J by 4 bases, with 19 bases between. The CDR3 DNA is TGTGCCAGCAGCTCAACCCGAGGACCGATATTCACCGGGGAGCTGTTTTTT. Translated: CASSSTRGPIFTGELFF.

V and J are TRBV7-9 and TRBJ1-1, with D unresolved. The CDR3 contains 17 residues. V gave up 1 base and J gave up 0 bases, with 15 bases separating them. Germline CDR1 and CDR2: SEHNR and FQNEAQ (reference sequence). In DNA form, the CDR3 reads TGTGCCAGCAGCTTAGATCGGTCGTGGCACATGAACACTGAAGCTTTCTTT. Residues: CASSLDRSWHMNTEAFF.

This rearrangement joins TRBV14 to TRBJ1-6; D unresolved. The CDR3 is made up of 14 amino acids. The V end lost 1 base, the J end lost 7 bases, and 8 bases lay between the germline ends. Germline values: CDR1 SGHDN, CDR2 FVKESK. This CDR3 reads CASSQGRHNSPLHF. The CDR3 region has the DNA TGTGCCAGCAGCCAAGGAAGACACAATTCACCCCTCCACTTT. Full variable domain (remainder filled in from reference TRBV14 and TRBJ1-6): EAGVTQFPSHSVIEKGQTVTLRCDPISGHDNLYWYRRVMGKEIKFLLHFVKESKQDESGMPNNRFLAERTGGTYSTLKVQPAELEDSGVYFCASSQGRHNSPLHFGNGTRLTVT.

The rearrangement uses TRBV6-1 and TRBJ2-7, with D maybe TRBD2 (5 bases). Trimming stripped 6 bases from V and 6 bases from J, with 12 bases between. CDR1 and CDR2 (germline): MNHNS, SASEGT. The CDR3 contains 12 residues. The CDR3 DNA sequence: TGTGCCAGCAGGCCCACTAGTCTCGAGCAGTACTTC. Amino acid sequence: CASRPTSLEQYF.

The chain couples TRBV18 to TRBJ2-1, with D perhaps TRBD2 (6 bases). Germline values: CDR1 KGHSH, CDR2 LQKENI. V was pared by 3 bases and J by 0 bases, with 15 bases between. The CDR3 extends over 17 amino acids. CDR3 residues: CASSPRGAGISYNEQFF. The CDR3 region has the DNA TGTGCCAGCTCACCCCGAGGAGCGGGCATCTCCTACAATGAGCAGTTCTTC.

V is TRBV2 and J is TRBJ1-1, with 7 bases matching TRBD1. The CDR3 is 12 residues long. Germline V lookup: CDR1 SNHLY, CDR2 FYNNEI. Trimming at V came to 8 bases and at J to 3 bases, leaving 3 bases not matched to a gene. The CDR3 DNA is TGTGCCAGCGGGGGACAGTACACTGAAGCTTTCTTT. This encodes CASGGQYTEAFF.

This clonotype was counted a few times. The rearrangement joins TRBV25-1 to TRBJ2-5, with D hard to call. V dropped 3 bases and J dropped 0 bases, with 8 bases sitting between them. The CDR3 sequence is 14 residues long. Germline V CDR1 and CDR2: MGHDK, SYGVNS. In nucleotides, the CDR3 is TGTGCCAGCAGTGAGTCCTTGTACCAAGAGACCCAGTACTTC. Protein: CASSESLYQETQYF.

In this sample, this clonotype turned up a few times. The V gene is TRBV15, the J gene TRBJ1-1, with a weak D call TRBD1 (5 bases). The CDR3 has 17 amino acids. Trimming removed 5 bases at V and 0 bases at J, with 19 bases between. Germline V lookup: CDR1 LNHNV, CDR2 YYDKDF (reference sequence). In DNA form, the CDR3 reads TGTGCCACCAGCCTACCCTATCAGGCAGGGATGAACACTGAAGCTTTCTTT. It codes for CATSLPYQAGMNTEAFF.

This clonotype was seen a few times. V and J are TRBV6-2 or TRBV6-3 and TRBJ2-1; 11 positions agree with TRBD2. This CDR3 region has 18 residues. CDR1 MNHEY and CDR2 SVGEGT come from the germline V gene. J was trimmed by 7 bases and V by 2 bases; bases with no gene match: 13. The DNA for the CDR3 is TGTGCCAGCAGTTACAGGACAGGGCAACTAGCGGGAGATAATGAGCAGTTCTTC. Amino acid sequence: CASSYRTGQLAGDNEQFF.

This chain uses TRBV7-2 with TRBJ2-5, with D perhaps TRBD1 or TRBD2 (5 bases each). V gave up 5 bases and J gave up 2 bases, with 12 bases separating them. Per the germline V gene, CDR1 is SGHTA and CDR2 is FQGNSA. This CDR3 has 14 residues. The CDR3 DNA reads as TGTGCCAGCAGCGGGACCGACCGACAAGAGACCCAGTACTTC. The encoded protein is CASSGTDRQETQYF.

The chain uses TRBV2 and TRBJ2-2; possible D gene TRBD1, 6 bases. The CDR3 is 17 residues long. The germline V and J ends were trimmed by 2 bases and 5 bases, with 18 bases remaining between them. Germline V gene data show CDR1 as SNHLY and CDR2 as FYNNEI. CDR3 sequence (DNA): TGTGCCAGCAGTGAATTCGGGACAACCCTTGGGACCGGGGAGCTGTTTTTT. Its protein product is CASSEFGTTLGTGELFF.

This clonotype was seen once. The genes are TRBV19 and TRBJ2-2; 11 bases map to TRBD1. CDR3 length: 20 amino acids. Looked up from germline, CDR1 is LNHDA and CDR2 is SQIVND (reference sequence). V was pared by 5 bases and J by 6 bases, with 20 bases of the junction left unmatched. CDR3 in amino acids: CASSARGPGQGAGRAGELFF. The CDR3 DNA reads as TGTGCCAGTAGTGCCCGGGGGCCTGGACAGGGGGCGGGCCGCGCCGGGGAGCTGTTTTTT.

The gene calls are TRBV7-2 and TRBJ2-2; 10 bases fit TRBD2. Germline loops: CDR1 SGHTA, CDR2 FQGNSA. The trim removed 4 bases at V and 3 bases at J, leaving 5 bases unmatched. The CDR3 is made up of 16 amino acids. The CDR3 sequence is CASSSLAGVHTGELFF. The CDR3 DNA sequence: TGTGCCAGCAGCTCCCTAGCGGGAGTCCACACCGGGGAGCTGTTTTTT.

The CDR3 region has the DNA TGTGCCAGCTCACCCCAGGGTGGGGAGACCCAGTACTTC. This gives the protein CASSPQGGETQYF. The rearrangement links TRBV19 to TRBJ2-5; D might be TRBD1 (5 bases). Germline V gives CDR1 LNHDA, CDR2 SQIVND (reference sequence). With 9 bases removed from V and 5 bases from J, the gap between germline ends came to 16 bases. CDR3 length: 13 residues.

The CDR3 here is CASSSGKGLNYGYTF. The CDR3 DNA sequence: TGTGCCAGCAGCTCGGGGAAGGGGCTTAACTATGGCTACACCTTC. The rearrangement joins TRBV7-8 to TRBJ1-2; weak D call: TRBD1 (5 bases). This CDR3 is built from 15 residues. Trimming removed 4 bases from V and 1 base from J, with 13 bases in between. Germline lookup yields CDR1 SGHVS and CDR2 FQNEAQ.

The chain uses TRBV4-1 and TRBJ1-2; the match to TRBD1 covers 10 bases. Germline-derived CDR1 and CDR2 are MGHRA and YSYEKL. With 2 bases clipped from V and 2 bases from J, the junction kept 8 bases outside the gene matches. There are 17 residues in the CDR3. The CDR3 nucleotides are TGCGCCAGCAGCCAAAGACAGGGGGCTTTACGGAACTATGGCTACACCTTC. Translation gives CASSQRQGALRNYGYTF.

V usage is TRBV20-1 and J usage is TRBJ1-5; D remains ambiguous. Trimming took 2 bases from V and 5 from J, leaving 13 bases between them. Germline V CDR1 and CDR2: DFQATT, SNEGSKA (reference sequence). This CDR3 is built from 14 residues. Written as DNA, the CDR3 is TGCAGTGCTAGACCGGCGGGTTTTTATCAGCCCCAGCATTTT. Its protein product is CSARPAGFYQPQHF.

The chain combines TRBV12-3 or TRBV12-4 with TRBJ1-5; 8 positions match TRBD1. The CDR3 runs to 17 residues. After removal of 3 bases from V and 2 bases from J, the junction contained 9 bases not matched to a gene. The CDR3 sequence is CASSFSPTGVGNQPQHF. The CDR3 region has the DNA TGTGCCAGCAGTTTTAGTCCGACAGGGGTCGGCAATCAGCCCCAGCATTTT.

The gene calls are TRBV4-2 and TRBJ1-5; D unresolved. There are 13 residues in the CDR3. Per germline, CDR1 LGHNA and CDR2 YNFKEQ. V lost 1 base and J lost 5, with 6 bases in between. In DNA form, the CDR3 reads TGTGCCAGCAGCCAAGGTCCAGATCAGCCCCAGCATTTT. Its translation: CASSQGPDQPQHF.

The rearrangement uses TRBV19 and TRBJ2-1; the match to TRBD2 covers 7 bases. Losses at the gene ends were 1 base for V and 6 bases for J; bases not matched to a gene: 3. Per germline, CDR1 LNHDA and CDR2 SQIVND (reference sequence). The length of the CDR3 is 14 residues. CDR3 protein: CASSIGTRFNEQFF. In DNA form, the CDR3 reads TGTGCCAGTAGTATAGGGACTAGGTTCAATGAGCAGTTCTTC.

The chain combines TRBV5-1 with TRBJ2-7; D gene uncertain. V lost 4 bases, J lost 4 bases, and 6 bases lay in between. CDR3 length equals 11 residues. Looked up from germline, CDR1 is SGHRS and CDR2 is YFSETQ. CDR3 residues: CASSGEYEQYF. In DNA form, the CDR3 reads TGCGCCAGCAGCGGGGAATACGAGCAGTACTTC. The complete variable domain, with remaining parts taken from reference TRBV5-1 and TRBJ2-7, reads KAGVTQTPRYLIKTRGQQVTLSCSPISGHRSVSWYQQTPGQGLQFLFEYFSETQRNKGNFPGRFSGRQFSNSRSEMNVSTLELGDSALYLCASSGEYEQYFGPGTRLTVT.

This clonotype was seen just once. V is TRBV21-1 and J is TRBJ1-2; the table's D call, TRBD1, was not checked against the DNA. TRBV21-1 represents a pseudogene. The CDR3 is 16 residues long. CDR3 nucleotides: TGTGCCAGCAGCAAAATCTTCCGGGGAACGGGCTATGGCTACACCTTC. Translating gives CASSKIFRGTGYGYTF.

The sample holds a few counts of this clonotype. The chain employs TRBV20-1 and TRBJ2-2, with 15 bases aligning to TRBD2. Germline CDR1 is DFQATT and CDR2 is SNEGSKA (reference sequence). With 6 bases clipped from V and 0 bases from J, the junction kept 5 bases outside the gene matches. This CDR3 spans 17 amino acids. CDR3 in DNA: TGCAGTGCCGGACTAGCGGGAGGGAGAGCGAACACCGGGGAGCTGTTTTTT. It codes for CSAGLAGGRANTGELFF.

CDR3 loop: CASSLGSTGVPYEQYF. The DNA for the CDR3 is TGTGCCAGCAGCTTAGGGTCCACAGGGGTCCCCTACGAGCAGTACTTC. The rearrangement uses TRBV7-9 and TRBJ2-7, with 7 nucleotides matching TRBD1. Per the germline V gene, CDR1 is SEHNR and CDR2 is FQNEAQ (reference sequence). Germline trimming cut 1 base from V and 2 bases from J; bases unmatched to any gene: 8. The CDR3 is 16 amino acids.

The gene calls are TRBV7-4 and TRBJ2-1; D not resolved. Trimming left V 6 bases short and J 3 bases short, with 27 bases between. Germline lookup yields CDR1 SGHVT and CDR2 SQSDAQ. The CDR3 is 19 residues long. The CDR3 coding sequence is TGTGCCAGCAGGAACACAGTGACCAACAACCAAGAAATCTACAATGAGCAGTTCTTC. Protein sequence: CASRNTVTNNQEIYNEQFF.